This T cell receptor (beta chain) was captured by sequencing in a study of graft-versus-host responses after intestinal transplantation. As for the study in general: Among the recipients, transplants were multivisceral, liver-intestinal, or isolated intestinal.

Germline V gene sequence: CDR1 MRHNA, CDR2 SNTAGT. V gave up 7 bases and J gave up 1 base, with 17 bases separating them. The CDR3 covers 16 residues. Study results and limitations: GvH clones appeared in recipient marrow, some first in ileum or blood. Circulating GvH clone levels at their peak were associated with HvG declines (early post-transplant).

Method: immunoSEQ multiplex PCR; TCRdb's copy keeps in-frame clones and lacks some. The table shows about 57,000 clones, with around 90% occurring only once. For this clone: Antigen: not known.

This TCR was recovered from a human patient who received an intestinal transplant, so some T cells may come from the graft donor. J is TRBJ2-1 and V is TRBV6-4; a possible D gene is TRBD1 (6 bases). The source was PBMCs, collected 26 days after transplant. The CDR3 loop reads CASKIQGYPSYNEQFF. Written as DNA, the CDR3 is TGTGCCAGCAAGATACAGGGATACCCATCCTACAATGAGCAGTTCTTC.